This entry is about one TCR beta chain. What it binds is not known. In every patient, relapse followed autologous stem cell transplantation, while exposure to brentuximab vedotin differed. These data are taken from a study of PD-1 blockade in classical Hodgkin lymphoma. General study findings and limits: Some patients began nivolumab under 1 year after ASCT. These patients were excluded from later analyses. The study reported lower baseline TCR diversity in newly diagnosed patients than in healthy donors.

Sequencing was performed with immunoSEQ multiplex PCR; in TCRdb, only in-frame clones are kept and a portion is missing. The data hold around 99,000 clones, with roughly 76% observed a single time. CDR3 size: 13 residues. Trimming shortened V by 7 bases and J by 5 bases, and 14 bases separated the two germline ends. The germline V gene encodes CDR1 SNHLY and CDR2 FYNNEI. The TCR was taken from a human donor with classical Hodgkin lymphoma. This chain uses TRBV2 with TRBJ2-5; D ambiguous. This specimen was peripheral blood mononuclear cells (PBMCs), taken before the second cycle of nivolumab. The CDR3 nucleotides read TGTGCCAGCACTAACTTTCCGAGGGAGACCCAGTACTTC. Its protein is CASTNFPRETQYF. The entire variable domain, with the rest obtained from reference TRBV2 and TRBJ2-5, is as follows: EPEVTQTPSHQVTQMGQEVILRCVPISNHLYFYWYRQILGQKVEFLVSFYNNEISEKSEIFDDQFSVERPDGSNFTLKIRSTKLEDSAMYFCASTNFPRETQYFGPGTRLLVL.